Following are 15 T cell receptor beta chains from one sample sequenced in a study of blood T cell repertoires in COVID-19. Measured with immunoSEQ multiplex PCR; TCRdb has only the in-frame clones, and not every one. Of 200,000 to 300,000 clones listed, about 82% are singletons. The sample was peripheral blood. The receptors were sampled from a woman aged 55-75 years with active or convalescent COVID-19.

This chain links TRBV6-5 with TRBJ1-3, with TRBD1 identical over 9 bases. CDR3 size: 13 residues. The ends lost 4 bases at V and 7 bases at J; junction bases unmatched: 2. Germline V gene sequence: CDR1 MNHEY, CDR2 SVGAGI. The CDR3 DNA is TGTGCCAGCAGTTCCGGACAGGGGAACACCATATATTTT. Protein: CASSSGQGNTIYF.

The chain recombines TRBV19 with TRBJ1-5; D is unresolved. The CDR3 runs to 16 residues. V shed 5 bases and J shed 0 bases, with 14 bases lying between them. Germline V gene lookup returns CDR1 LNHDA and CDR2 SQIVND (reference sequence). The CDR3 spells CASSYGRLPSNQPQHF. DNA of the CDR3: TGTGCCAGTAGTTATGGGAGACTACCTAGCAATCAGCCCCAGCATTTT.

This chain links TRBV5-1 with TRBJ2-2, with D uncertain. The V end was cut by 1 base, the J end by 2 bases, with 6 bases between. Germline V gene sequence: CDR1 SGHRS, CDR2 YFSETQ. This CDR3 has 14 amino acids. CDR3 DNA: TGCGCCAGCAGCTTGTTGGGCAACACCGGGGAGCTGTTTTTT. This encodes CASSLLGNTGELFF. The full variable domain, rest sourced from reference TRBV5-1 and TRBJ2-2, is KAGVTQTPRYLIKTRGQQVTLSCSPISGHRSVSWYQQTPGQGLQFLFEYFSETQRNKGNFPGRFSGRQFSNSRSEMNVSTLELGDSALYLCASSLLGNTGELFFGEGSRLTVL.

DNA for the CDR3: TGTGCCAGCAGCCCCGGGACTAGCGGGAGGGCGGAGACCCAGTACTTC. This translates into CASSPGTSGRAETQYF. V usage is TRBV11-3 and J usage is TRBJ2-5, with TRBD2 matching 16 bases. Germline V CDR1 and CDR2: SGHNT, YENEEA. The CDR3 has 16 residues. V dropped 5 bases and J dropped 5; count of bases not matched to a gene: 5.

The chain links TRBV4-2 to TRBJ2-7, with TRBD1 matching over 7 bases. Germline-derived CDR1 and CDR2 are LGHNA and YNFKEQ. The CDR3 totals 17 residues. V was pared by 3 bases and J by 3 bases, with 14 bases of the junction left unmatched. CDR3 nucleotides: TGTGCCAGCAGCCAGGCTTTAGGACAGGTGATCGGCTACGAGCAGTACTTC. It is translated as CASSQALGQVIGYEQYF.

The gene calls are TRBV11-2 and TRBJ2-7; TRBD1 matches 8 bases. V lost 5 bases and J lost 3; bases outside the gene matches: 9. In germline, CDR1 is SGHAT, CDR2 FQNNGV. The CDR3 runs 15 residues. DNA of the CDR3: TGTGCCAGCAGCAACCTGGACAGGGTTTTCTACGAGCAGTACTTC. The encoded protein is CASSNLDRVFYEQYF.

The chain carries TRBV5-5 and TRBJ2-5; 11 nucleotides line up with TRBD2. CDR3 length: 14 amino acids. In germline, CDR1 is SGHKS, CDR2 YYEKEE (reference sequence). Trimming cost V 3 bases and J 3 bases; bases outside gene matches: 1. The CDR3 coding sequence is TGTGCCAGCAGCTCGACTAGCGGGGAAGAGACCCAGTACTTC. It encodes CASSSTSGEETQYF.

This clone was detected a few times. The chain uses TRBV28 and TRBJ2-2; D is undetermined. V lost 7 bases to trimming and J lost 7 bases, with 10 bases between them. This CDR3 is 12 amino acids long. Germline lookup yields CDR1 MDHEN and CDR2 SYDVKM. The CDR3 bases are TGTGCCAGCACGGTGGTCGGCGGGGAGCTGTTTTTT. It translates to CASTVVGGELFF. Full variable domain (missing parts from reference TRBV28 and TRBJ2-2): DVKVTQSSRYLVKRTGEKVFLECVQDMDHENMFWYRQDPGLGLRLIYFSYDVKMKEKGDIPEGYSVSREKKERFSLILESASTNQTSMYLCASTVVGGELFFGEGSRLTVL.

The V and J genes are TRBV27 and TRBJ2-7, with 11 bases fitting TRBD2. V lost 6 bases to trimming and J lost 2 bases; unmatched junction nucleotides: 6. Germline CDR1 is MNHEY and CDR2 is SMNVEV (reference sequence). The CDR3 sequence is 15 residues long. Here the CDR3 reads CASRLTSGSTYEQYF. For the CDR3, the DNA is TGTGCCAGCAGACTTACTAGCGGGAGTACCTACGAGCAGTACTTC.

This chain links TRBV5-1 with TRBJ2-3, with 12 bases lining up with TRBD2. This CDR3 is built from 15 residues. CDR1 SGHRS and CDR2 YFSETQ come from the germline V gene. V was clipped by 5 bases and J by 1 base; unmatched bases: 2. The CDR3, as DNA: TGCGCCAGCAGTCGGACTAGCGGGGGCACAGATACGCAGTATTTT. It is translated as CASSRTSGGTDTQYF.

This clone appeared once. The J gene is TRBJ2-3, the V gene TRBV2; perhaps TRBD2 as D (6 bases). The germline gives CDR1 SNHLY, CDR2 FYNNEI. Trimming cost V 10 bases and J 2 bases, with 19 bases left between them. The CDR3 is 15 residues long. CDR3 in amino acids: CATLSGTSPTDTQYF. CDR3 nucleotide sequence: TGTGCCACACTCTCCGGGACTTCTCCCACAGATACGCAGTATTTT.

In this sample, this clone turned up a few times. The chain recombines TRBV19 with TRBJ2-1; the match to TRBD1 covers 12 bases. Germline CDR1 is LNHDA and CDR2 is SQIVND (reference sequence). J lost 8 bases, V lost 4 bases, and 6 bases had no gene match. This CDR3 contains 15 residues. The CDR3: CASSTGTGGTDEQFF. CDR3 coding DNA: TGTGCCAGTAGTACCGGGACAGGGGGCACCGATGAGCAGTTCTTC.

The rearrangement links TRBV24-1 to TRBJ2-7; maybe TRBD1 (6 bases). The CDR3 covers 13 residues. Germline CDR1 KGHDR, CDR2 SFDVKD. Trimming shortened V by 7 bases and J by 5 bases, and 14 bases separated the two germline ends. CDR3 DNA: TGTGCCACCAGGGCAGGGGCAGTGAACGAGCAGTACTTC. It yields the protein CATRAGAVNEQYF.

CDR3 bases: TGTGCCAGCAGCGTAGACGGGACTAGCGGGATATACGAGCAGTACTTC. Its protein product is CASSVDGTSGIYEQYF. This chain joins TRBV9 and TRBJ2-7, with 13 bases lining up with TRBD2. The CDR3 is made up of 16 amino acids. Per germline, CDR1 SGDLS and CDR2 YYNGEE. The V segment lost 0 bases and the J segment 4 bases; nucleotides outside the gene matches: 4.

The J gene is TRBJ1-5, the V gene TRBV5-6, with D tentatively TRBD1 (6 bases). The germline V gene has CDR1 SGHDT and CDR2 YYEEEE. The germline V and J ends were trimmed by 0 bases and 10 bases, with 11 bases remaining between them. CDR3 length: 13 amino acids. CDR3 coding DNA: TGTGCCAGCAGCTTGGAAACAGGGATCCCCCAGCATTTT. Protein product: CASSLETGIPQHF.